Each of the 11 T cell receptor beta chains below was sequenced from the same sample in a study of T-cell memory formation after mild COVID-19 (dated by TCRdb to 2020 to 2023). The library came from 5' RACE. Instrument used: Illumina NovaSeq 6000. TCRdb's own reprocessing of the public reads used fastp at Q25 and MiXCR and kept productive beta chains. Merged by CDR3 protein, the rows form single entries marked with the most common genes and DNA. This sample has 470,000 or so distinct CDR3 sequences in its table, and around 20% of those were observed once. About 8.8% of the sample goes to the ten largest clones. The sequencing sample was made of PBMCs or a T cell subset sorted from them (not recorded which). These receptors all stem from an adult woman who had mild COVID-19 (a few samples of this study predate the infection). The sample titles of this study are shuffled in the database, so cell type and time point are left out; the donor was told from shared clones.

This clonotype was seen a handful of times. The gene calls are TRBV6-5 and TRBJ1-2; TRBD1 matches 8 bases. Looked up from germline, CDR1 is MNHEY and CDR2 is SVGAGI. Trimming took 4 bases from V and 8 from J; bases not matched to a gene: 15. The CDR3 runs to 16 residues. CDR3 nucleotides: TGTGCCAGCAGTTCCGCCACAGGGGGGGAAGTGCTAGGCTACACCTTC. Translation gives CASSSATGGEVLGYTF.

This clonotype occurred many times. The genes are TRBV7-2 and TRBJ2-3; D is undetermined. Looked up from germline, CDR1 is SGHTA and CDR2 is FQGNSA. The V end lost 1 base, the J end lost 4 bases, and 6 bases lay between the germline ends. CDR3 size: 13 residues. The CDR3 is CASSLVGPDTQYF. In DNA form, the CDR3 reads TGTGCCAGCAGCTTAGTTGGGCCAGATACGCAGTATTTT.

This rearrangement joins TRBV5-1 to TRBJ2-7; 7 nucleotides match TRBD1. The CDR3 has 15 residues. CDR1 is SGHRS, CDR2 YFSETQ, per germline. Trimming removed 4 bases from V and 2 bases from J; junction bases left unmatched: 9. The CDR3 nucleotides are TGCGCCAGCAGCCACGGACAGGCCAGCACCTACGAGCAGTACTTC. Translated, it gives CASSHGQASTYEQYF.

A few counts support this clonotype. The CDR3, as DNA: TGTGCCAGCAGCCCACCGGGACTAGCGGGTAATACCGGGGAGCTGTTTTTT. The encoded protein is CASSPPGLAGNTGELFF. The chain has TRBV7-3 and TRBJ2-2; 12 nucleotides align to TRBD2. The J segment lost 5 bases and the V segment lost 5 bases, leaving 9 bases of the junction unmatched. CDR3 length equals 17 residues. The V gene's germline CDR1 is SGHTA and CDR2 FQGTGA.

The chain carries TRBV5-1 and TRBJ1-1, with TRBD1 as a possible D gene (5 bases). With 4 bases removed from V and 3 bases from J, the gap between germline ends came to 19 bases. The CDR3 is 16 residues long. The germline V gene encodes CDR1 SGHRS and CDR2 YFSETQ. Here the CDR3 DNA reads TGCGCCAGCAGCCCAGGGCGAGTTGGGGATTACACTGAAGCTTTCTTT. Its protein is CASSPGRVGDYTEAFF.

This clonotype was detected a few times. The V call is TRBV4-1, the J call TRBJ2-7; D gene unclear. V was cut by 4 bases and J by 3 bases, with 13 bases left in between. CDR1 and CDR2 from the germline V gene are MGHRA and YSYEKL. The CDR3 covers 14 residues. The CDR3 region has the DNA TGCGCCAGCAGCCCTTGGCCCAAGGGCTACGAGCAGTACTTC. Protein: CASSPWPKGYEQYF.

In its sample, this clonotype was seen a few times. The V call is TRBV7-2, the J call TRBJ2-2; 8 bases match TRBD2. The germline CDR1 and CDR2 sequences are SGHTA and FQGNSA. The CDR3 length is 13 residues. V shed 5 bases, J shed 6 bases, and the junction held 2 bases outside the gene matches. DNA of the CDR3: TGTGCCAGCAGCACGCGGGGGGCCGGGGAGCTGTTTTTT. Protein sequence: CASSTRGAGELFF.

The chain is built from TRBV7-2 and TRBJ1-5; no clear D. CDR1 SGHTA and CDR2 FQGNSA come from the germline V gene. The CDR3 covers 16 residues. V was shortened by 2 bases and J by 1 base, with 12 bases between the two germline ends. The CDR3 region is CASSLNTVLSNQPQHF. The CDR3 nucleotides are TGTGCCAGCAGCTTAAATACGGTTCTGAGCAATCAGCCCCAGCATTTT.

This clonotype was recorded at least ten times. The chain employs TRBV6-1 and TRBJ1-1; D is uncertain. The CDR3 sequence is 14 residues long. The germline V and J ends were trimmed by 2 bases and 4 bases, with 11 bases remaining between them. Germline-derived CDR1 and CDR2 are MNHNS and SASEGT. The chain's CDR3 is CASSESSLSTEAFF. The DNA for the CDR3 is TGTGCCAGCAGTGAAAGTTCCCTGAGCACTGAAGCTTTCTTT.

This clonotype was counted at least ten times. The CDR3 nucleotides read TGTGCCAGCAGCTTGGAGGGACAGAACTCTGGGGCCAACGTCCTGACTTTC. Encoded protein: CASSLEGQNSGANVLTF. The rearrangement uses TRBV5-5 and TRBJ2-6; 7 bases match TRBD1. After removal of 0 bases from V and 0 bases from J, the junction contained 3 bases not matched to a gene. The CDR3 runs 17 residues. Germline-derived CDR1 and CDR2 are SGHKS and YYEKEE (reference sequence).

This rearrangement joins TRBV6-5 to TRBJ2-7; 8 bases align to TRBD2. The CDR3 totals 14 residues. The ends lost 6 bases at V and 1 base at J; junction bases unmatched: 5. Germline loops: CDR1 MNHEY, CDR2 SVGAGI. DNA of the CDR3: TGTGCCAGCAGCGGGACTAGTTTATCCTACGAGCAGTACTTC. Protein sequence: CASSGTSLSYEQYF.